One T cell receptor (beta chain) is described in this entry. The antigen remains undetermined. The data belong to a study of cytomegalovirus exposure and HLA in healthy donors. Across the whole study: Drawn from HLA-typed donors, approximately 86 million unique TCRs were held in an early data release. Whole-study findings and limits: For presence/absence analyses, sequencing depth was assumed to be roughly uniform across donors. On later analysis, the bulk of CMV-associated TCR beta chains appeared to be HLA-restricted. A classifier reportedly called cytomegalovirus status with high sensitivity and specificity.

This PCR relied on a set of 60 Vbeta primers and 13 Jbeta primers. This table comes from immunoSEQ multiplex PCR, and its TCRdb copy is limited to in-frame clones, with some not included. The sample includes roughly 100,000 clones, just under 80% of them seen just once. The ends were cut back, 5 bases at V and 3 bases at J, with 8 bases in the middle. Germline lookup yields CDR1 SGHDN and CDR2 FVKESK. The CDR3 covers 12 residues. This receptor was identified in a woman aged 35 to 49 in good health and CMV-seronegative. The chain links TRBV14 to TRBJ2-7; possible D gene TRBD1, 6 bases. Sequencing used PBMCs. DNA for the CDR3: TGTGCCAGCAGCTGGGACATCTACGAGCAGTACTTC. Translating it yields CASSWDIYEQYF.